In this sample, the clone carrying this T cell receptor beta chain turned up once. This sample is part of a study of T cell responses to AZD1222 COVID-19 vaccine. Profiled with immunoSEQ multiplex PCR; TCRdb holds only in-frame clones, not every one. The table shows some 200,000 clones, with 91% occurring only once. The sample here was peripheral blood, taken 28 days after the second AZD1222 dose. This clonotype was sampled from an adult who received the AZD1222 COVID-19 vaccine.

The CDR3 nucleotides are TGCGCCAGCAGCTTGGATGGCGGGCGTCGGTTAGCCAAAAACATTCAGTACTTC. This translates into CASSLDGGRRLAKNIQYF. This sequence joins TRBV5-1 and TRBJ2-4; D might be TRBD2 (5 bases). Germline V gene data show CDR1 as SGHRS and CDR2 as YFSETQ. Between the trimmed V and J ends, which lost 0 bases and 0 bases, there was a span of 16 bases. The CDR3 loop spans 18 amino acids.